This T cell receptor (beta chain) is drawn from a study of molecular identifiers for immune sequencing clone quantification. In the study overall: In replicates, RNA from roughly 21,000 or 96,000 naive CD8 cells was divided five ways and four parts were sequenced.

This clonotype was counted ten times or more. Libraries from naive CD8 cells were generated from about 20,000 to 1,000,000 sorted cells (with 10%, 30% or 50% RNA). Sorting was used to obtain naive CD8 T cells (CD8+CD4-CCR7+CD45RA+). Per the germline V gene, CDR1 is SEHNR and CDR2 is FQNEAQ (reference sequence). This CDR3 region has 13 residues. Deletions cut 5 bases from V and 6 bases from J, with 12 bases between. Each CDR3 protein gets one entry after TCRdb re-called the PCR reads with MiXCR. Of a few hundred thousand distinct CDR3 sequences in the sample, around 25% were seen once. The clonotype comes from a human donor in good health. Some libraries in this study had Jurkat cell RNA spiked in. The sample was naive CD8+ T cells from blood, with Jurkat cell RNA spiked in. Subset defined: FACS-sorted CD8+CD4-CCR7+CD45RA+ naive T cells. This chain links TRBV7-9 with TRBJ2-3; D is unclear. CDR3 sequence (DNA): TGTGCCAGCAGCGCGGACGAGAGTGATACGCAGTATTTT. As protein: CASSADESDTQYF.